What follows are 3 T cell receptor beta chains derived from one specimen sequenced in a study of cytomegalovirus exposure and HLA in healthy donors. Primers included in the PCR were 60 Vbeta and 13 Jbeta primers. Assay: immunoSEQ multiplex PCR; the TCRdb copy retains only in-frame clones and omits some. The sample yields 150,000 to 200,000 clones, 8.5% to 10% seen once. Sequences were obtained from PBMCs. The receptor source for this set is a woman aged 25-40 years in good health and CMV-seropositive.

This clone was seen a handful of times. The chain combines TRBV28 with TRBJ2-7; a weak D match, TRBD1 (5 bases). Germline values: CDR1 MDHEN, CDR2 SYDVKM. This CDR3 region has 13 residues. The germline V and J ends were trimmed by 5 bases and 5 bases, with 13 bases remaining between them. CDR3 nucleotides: TGTGCCAGCAGTAGACCAGGGTACCACGAGCAGTACTTC. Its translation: CASSRPGYHEQYF.

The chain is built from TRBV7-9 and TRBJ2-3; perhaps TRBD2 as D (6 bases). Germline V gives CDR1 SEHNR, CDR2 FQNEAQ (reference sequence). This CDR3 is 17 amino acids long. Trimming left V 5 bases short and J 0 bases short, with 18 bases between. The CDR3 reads CASSPRFSGSSTDTQYF. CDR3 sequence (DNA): TGTGCCAGCAGCCCCAGGTTTAGCGGATCTAGCACAGATACGCAGTATTTT.

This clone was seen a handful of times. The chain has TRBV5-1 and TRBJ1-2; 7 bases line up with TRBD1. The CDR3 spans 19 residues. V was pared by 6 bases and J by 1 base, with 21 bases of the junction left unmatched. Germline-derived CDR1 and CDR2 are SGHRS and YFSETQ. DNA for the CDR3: TGCGCCAGCACCTACTATCCATGGACGGCCCCAGGGGGTAACTATGGCTACACCTTC. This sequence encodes CASTYYPWTAPGGNYGYTF.